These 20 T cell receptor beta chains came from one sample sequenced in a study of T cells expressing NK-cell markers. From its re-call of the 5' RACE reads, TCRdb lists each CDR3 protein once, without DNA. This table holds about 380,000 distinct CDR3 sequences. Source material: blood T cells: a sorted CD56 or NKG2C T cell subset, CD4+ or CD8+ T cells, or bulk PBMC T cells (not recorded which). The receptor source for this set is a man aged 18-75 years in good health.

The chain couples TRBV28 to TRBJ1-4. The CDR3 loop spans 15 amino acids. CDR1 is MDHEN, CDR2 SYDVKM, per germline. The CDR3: CASFKQRGSNEKLFF.

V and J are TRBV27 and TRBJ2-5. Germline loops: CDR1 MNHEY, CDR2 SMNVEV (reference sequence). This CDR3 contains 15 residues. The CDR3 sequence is CASSFSIRFRETQYF.

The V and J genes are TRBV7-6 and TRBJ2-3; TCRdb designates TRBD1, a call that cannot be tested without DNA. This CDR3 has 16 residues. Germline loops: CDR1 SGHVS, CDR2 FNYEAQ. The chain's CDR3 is CASSETGTGLTDTQYF.

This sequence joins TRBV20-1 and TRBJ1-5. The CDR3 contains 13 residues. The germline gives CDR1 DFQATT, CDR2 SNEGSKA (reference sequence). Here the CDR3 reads CSAESAGVQPQHF.

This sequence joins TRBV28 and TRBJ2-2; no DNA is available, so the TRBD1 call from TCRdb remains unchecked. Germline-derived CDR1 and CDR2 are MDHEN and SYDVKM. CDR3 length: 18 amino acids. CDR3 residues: CASSLYGRGRGNTGELFF.

The chain's CDR3 is CASSRAGTVSYEQYF. The chain joins TRBV19 to TRBJ2-7; TCRdb names TRBD1, which stays unverified in the absence of DNA. Looked up from germline, CDR1 is LNHDA and CDR2 is SQIVND (reference sequence). The CDR3 loop spans 15 amino acids.

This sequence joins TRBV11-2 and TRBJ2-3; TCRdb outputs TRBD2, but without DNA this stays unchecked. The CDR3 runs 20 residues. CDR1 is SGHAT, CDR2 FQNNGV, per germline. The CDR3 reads CASSYRTAAGPASSTDTQYF.

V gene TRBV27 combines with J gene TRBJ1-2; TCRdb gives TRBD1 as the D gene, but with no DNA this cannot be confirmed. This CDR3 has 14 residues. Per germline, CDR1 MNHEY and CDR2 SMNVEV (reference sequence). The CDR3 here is CASSPFRTGVGYTF.

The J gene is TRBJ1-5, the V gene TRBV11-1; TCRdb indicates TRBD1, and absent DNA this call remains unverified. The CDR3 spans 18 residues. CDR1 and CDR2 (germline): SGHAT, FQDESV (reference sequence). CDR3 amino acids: CASSLGRTGGGSNQPQHF.

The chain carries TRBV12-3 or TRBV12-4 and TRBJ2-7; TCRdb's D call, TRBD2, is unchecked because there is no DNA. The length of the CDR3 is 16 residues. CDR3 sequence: CASSPSVRTLFYEQYF.

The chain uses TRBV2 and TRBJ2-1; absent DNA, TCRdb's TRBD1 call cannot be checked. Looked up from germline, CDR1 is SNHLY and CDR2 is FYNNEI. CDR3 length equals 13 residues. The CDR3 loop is CASSEERGHEQFF.

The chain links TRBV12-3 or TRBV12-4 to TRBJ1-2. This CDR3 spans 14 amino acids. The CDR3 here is CASSLFGGVGGYTF.

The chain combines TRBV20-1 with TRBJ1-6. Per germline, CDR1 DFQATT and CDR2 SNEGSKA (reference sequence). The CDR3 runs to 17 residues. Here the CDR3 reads CSARVIVKGSYNSPLHF.

The CDR3: CASSFLSAGTQFF. The V and J genes are TRBV7-8 and TRBJ2-1; TCRdb designates TRBD2, a call that cannot be tested without DNA. The CDR3 is 13 amino acids. Germline V gene sequence: CDR1 SGHVS, CDR2 FQNEAQ.

The CDR3 reads CASSYSQANIQYF. The chain has TRBV6-5 and TRBJ2-4; the D gene TCRdb calls, TRBD1, cannot be checked with no DNA. This CDR3 has 13 residues. The germline CDR1 and CDR2 sequences are MNHEY and SVGAGI.

This chain's CDR3 is CSVEDRMGVRGFYGYTF. The V call is TRBV29-1, the J call TRBJ1-2; absent DNA, TCRdb's TRBD1 call cannot be checked. CDR3 length: 17 amino acids. The germline CDR1 and CDR2 sequences are SQVTM and ANQGSEA. Filled out from reference TRBV29-1 and TRBJ1-2, the complete variable domain reads SAVISQKPSRDICQRGTSLTIQCQVDSQVTMMFWYRQQPGQSLTLIATANQGSEATYESGFVIDKFPISRPNLTFSTLTVSNMSPEDSSIYLCSVEDRMGVRGFYGYTFGSGTRLTVV.

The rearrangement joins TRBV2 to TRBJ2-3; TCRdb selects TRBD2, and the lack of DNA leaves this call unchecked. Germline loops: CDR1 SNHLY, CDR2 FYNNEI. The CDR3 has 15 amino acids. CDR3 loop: CASRGTSGGADTQYF.

The CDR3 loop reads CASSRDGFSETQYF. The V call is TRBV5-1, the J call TRBJ2-5; TCRdb's D call, TRBD1, is unchecked because there is no DNA. CDR3 length: 14 residues. The germline V gene has CDR1 SGHRS and CDR2 YFSETQ.

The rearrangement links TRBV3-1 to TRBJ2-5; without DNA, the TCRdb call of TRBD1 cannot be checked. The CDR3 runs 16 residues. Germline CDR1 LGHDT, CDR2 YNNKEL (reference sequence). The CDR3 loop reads CASSLWMGGGGETQYF.

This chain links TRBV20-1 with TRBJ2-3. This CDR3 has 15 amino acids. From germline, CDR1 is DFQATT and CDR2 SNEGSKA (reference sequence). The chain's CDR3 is CSARDYLESTDTQYF.